Listed below are T cell receptor beta chains from one sample, sequenced in a study of T-cell memory formation after mild COVID-19. Via MiXCR, TCRdb re-called the 5' RACE reads, giving one row per CDR3 protein. The sample has approximately 13,000 distinct CDR3 sequences; about 16% are singletons. Sequenced sample: PBMCs or a T cell subset sorted from them (not recorded which). The receptor source for this set is a man in his late teens or twenties who had mild COVID-19 (a few samples of this study predate the infection). Cell type and time point are not known. The CDR3 runs from the conserved cysteine through the conserved F or W. The D gene is left open where the match is weak. Size tells how often a clone was seen (once, few, many) or the class of an expanded clone, and some rows leave it out.

D: TRBD1
J: TRBJ2-6
size: many
V: TRBV7-2
DNA: TGTGCCAGCAGCGTGGCACAGGGGGACCCTGGGGCCAACGTCCTGACTTTC
CDR3: CASSVAQGDPGANVLTF

D: .
J: TRBJ2-7
size: many
V: TRBV20-1
DNA: TGCAGTGCTAGTGTCACTTCAGGACACGGAAAGTACTTC
CDR3: CSASVTSGHGKYF

D: .
J: TRBJ1-2
size: many
V: TRBV12-3/TRBV12-4
DNA: TGTGCCAGCTCCTACCCCGGACAGCTTGGTACCTATGGCTACACCTTC
CDR3: CASSYPGQLGTYGYTF

D: .
J: TRBJ1-5
size: .
V: TRBV18
DNA: TGTGCCAGCTCACCCCGAGGGGTGCAGGCTAGCAATCAGCCCCAGCATTTT
CDR3: CASSPRGVQASNQPQHF

D: .
J: TRBJ2-5
size: many
V: TRBV5-1
DNA: TGCGCCAGCAGCTCCCAAGAGACCCAGTACTTC
CDR3: CASSSQETQYF

D: TRBD2
J: TRBJ2-3
size: .
V: TRBV7-7
DNA: TGTGCCAGCAGCTTACGGGGGGGCACAGATACGCAGTATTTT
CDR3: CASSLRGGTDTQYF

D: .
J: TRBJ1-1
size: many
V: TRBV6-5
DNA: TGTGCCAGCAGTCCTAGCAACAGGGTGATGGCAGAAGCTTTCTTT
CDR3: CASSPSNRVMAEAFF

D: .
J: TRBJ1-5
size: few
V: TRBV30
DNA: TGTGCCTGGAGTGCGGGCAAAAGCAATCAGCCCCAGCATTTT
CDR3: CAWSAGKSNQPQHF

D: TRBD1
J: TRBJ1-2
size: .
V: TRBV4-1
DNA: TGCGCCAGCAGCCAAGCGGGACAGGGGGGTGGCTACACCTTC
CDR3: CASSQAGQGGGYTF

D: TRBD2
J: TRBJ2-7
size: few
V: TRBV2
DNA: TGTGCCACGATAGCGGGGGGGCGTCAATACGAGCAGTACTTC
CDR3: CATIAGGRQYEQYF

D: .
J: TRBJ2-7
size: .
V: TRBV5-1
DNA: TGCGCCAGCAGCACTGGGGTGTCAGGCGAGCAGTACTTC
CDR3: CASSTGVSGEQYF

D: .
J: TRBJ2-5
size: many
V: TRBV4-1
DNA: TGCGCCAGCAGCCGTTGGGACTTAGAGACCCAGTACTTC
CDR3: CASSRWDLETQYF

D: TRBD1
J: TRBJ2-7
size: many
V: TRBV5-1
DNA: TGCGCCAGCAGCTTTCCAGGGGGCTCCTACGAGCAGTACTTC
CDR3: CASSFPGGSYEQYF

D: TRBD1
J: TRBJ2-2
size: .
V: TRBV7-9
DNA: TGTGCCAGCAGCTCCCCGGGACAGGGATGGACCGGGGAGCTGTTTTTT
CDR3: CASSSPGQGWTGELFF

D: .
J: TRBJ1-5
size: many
V: TRBV5-1
DNA: TGCGCCAGCAGCTTGGAAGGATATAGCAATCAGCCCCAGCATTTT
CDR3: CASSLEGYSNQPQHF

D: .
J: TRBJ2-1
size: .
V: TRBV10-3
DNA: TGTGCCATCAGTGAGTCGGGGAGACCTGAGCAGTTCTTC
CDR3: CAISESGRPEQFF

D: .
J: TRBJ2-3
size: few
V: TRBV12-3/TRBV12-4
DNA: TGTGCCAGCAGTTTCCCCGGGACTTACACTAGCACAGATACGCAGTATTTT
CDR3: CASSFPGTYTSTDTQYF

D: .
J: TRBJ2-7
size: once
V: TRBV19
DNA: TGTGCCAGCGCCGGGACGGACTCCTACGAGCAGTACTTC
CDR3: CASAGTDSYEQYF

D: .
J: TRBJ2-2
size: .
V: TRBV6-6
DNA: TGTGCCAGCAGGTACGGGACACTGAACACCGGGGAGCTGTTTTTT
CDR3: CASRYGTLNTGELFF

D: TRBD2
J: TRBJ2-1
size: .
V: TRBV20-1
DNA: TGCAGTGCGAGGCGGGGGGGCCCCCGCAACAATGAGCAGTTCTTC
CDR3: CSARRGGPRNNEQFF

D: .
J: TRBJ1-1
size: .
V: TRBV4-3
DNA: TGCGCCAGCAGCCAAGATCGCGGGGCAGGGACTGAAGCTTTCTTT
CDR3: CASSQDRGAGTEAFF

D: TRBD2
J: TRBJ2-1
size: many
V: TRBV7-3
DNA: TGTGCCAGCACCTGGGGGGGTGACGGGGCCAGCTCCTACAATGAGCAGTTCTTC
CDR3: CASTWGGDGASSYNEQFF

D: TRBD2
J: TRBJ2-2
size: many
V: TRBV7-2
DNA: TGTGCCAGCAGGTTGGCTAGGACTAGCTTTGGGGAGCTGTTTTTT
CDR3: CASRLARTSFGELFF

D: TRBD1
J: TRBJ2-3
size: many
V: TRBV4-3
DNA: TGCGCCAGCAGCCAAGATCAGGGGGTGAGCACAGATACGCAGTATTTT
CDR3: CASSQDQGVSTDTQYF

D: TRBD1
J: TRBJ1-2
size: few
V: TRBV7-9
DNA: TGTGCCAGCAGCCCCGACGGACAGGGACTACTCAGCCACTATGGCTACACCTTC
CDR3: CASSPDGQGLLSHYGYTF

D: .
J: TRBJ1-6
size: many
V: TRBV5-1
DNA: TGCGCCAGCAGCTTGTACGGAGGCTGGCAACATTCACCCCTCCACTTT
CDR3: CASSLYGGWQHSPLHF

D: .
J: TRBJ2-7
size: many
V: TRBV6-2/TRBV6-3
DNA: TGTGCCAGCAGTTACGTGGACTACGAGCAGTACTTC
CDR3: CASSYVDYEQYF

D: .
J: TRBJ1-3
size: few
V: TRBV18
DNA: TGTGCCAGCTCACATCCCGGCGGCTCTGGAAACACCATATATTTT
CDR3: CASSHPGGSGNTIYF

D: .
J: TRBJ1-2
size: few
V: TRBV20-1
DNA: TGCAGGGAGGGGTATGGCTACACCTTC
CDR3: CREGYGYTF

D: TRBD1
J: TRBJ1-5
size: .
V: TRBV6-6
DNA: TGTGCCAGCAGTAAACAGGGGAATCAGCCCCAGCATTTT
CDR3: CASSKQGNQPQHF

D: .
J: TRBJ2-3
size: .
V: TRBV6-1
DNA: TGTGCCAGCAGTGGAGTGAGGGCAGGAGAGATTTTAGATACGCAGTATTTT
CDR3: CASSGVRAGEILDTQYF

D: .
J: TRBJ1-1
size: .
V: TRBV5-6
DNA: TGTGCCAGCAGCTTTCAGTTCGACCTAAACACTGAAGCTTTCTTT
CDR3: CASSFQFDLNTEAFF